This T cell receptor (beta chain) was recorded in a study of T cell responses to AZD1222 COVID-19 vaccine (dated by TCRdb to the early 2020s). For the wider study: AZD1222 recipients given second doses at about 4 weeks or at about 12 weeks were pooled, since spike-specific TCR depth and breadth were not found to differ between the two schedules. Trial participants were enrolled by age into 18-55, 56-69 and 70-plus year subgroups, with roughly 160, 29 and 62 TCR-sequenced participants respectively. A total of about 240 trial participants underwent TCR sequencing, of whom 207 received two doses of AZD1222 and roughly 25 received two doses of the MenACWY control vaccine. What the work shows at the level of the full study, not this receptor alone: The whole spike protein was spanned by vaccine-associated CD4 TCRs, and dominant responses were seen in regions 160-218 and 743-854. Because no day 14 peak-response samples were available, the repertoires could be characterized only after the peak T cell response. Spike-specific TCR breadth and depth rose significantly after two AZD1222 doses compared with day 0 and with MenACWY recipients. The 56-69-year group was small, and its depth increase did not reach significance, likely because of low power. Conclusions about previously exposed vaccinees were limited because only six AZD1222 recipients were SARS-CoV-2 seropositive at baseline. Reportedly, almost half of the unique spike-specific TCRs recognized epitopes lying outside the regions that are mutated in the B.1.351 and B.1.1.7 variants. Participants were mostly white British, with more females than males. The authors suggested clonal diversity may have been underestimated.

Per the germline V gene (reference sequence), MNHEY is the CDR1 and SMNVEV is the CDR2. Spanning cysteine to phenylalanine, the CDR3 consists of 15 amino acids. Only CDR3 DNA remains: 45 bases, in frame from the first base. V loses 2 bases, J loses 3 bases, and the germline ends lie 14 bases apart. The CDR3 regions of human TCRbeta chains were analyzed by immunosequencing. On the authors' methods: Repertoire TCRs were matched against a reference library of SARS-CoV-2-specific TCRs generated with the MIRA antigen-specificity platform. Breadth meant the fraction of unique TCRs that were SARS-CoV-2-associated, whereas depth meant the fraction of total T cells that were SARS-CoV-2-associated. Each spike-specific TCR was assigned to its reactive spike region and to a CD4 or CD8 class using the MIRA data. Log10-transformed breadth and depth values were compared by one-way ANOVA with Sidak's multiple comparisons tests. TCRdb took this table from immuneACCESS and kept in-frame rearrangements with V and J called. Such tables lack part of the clones; where checked against another copy, unresolved V genes explain under half of the gap, and the rest is unexplained. That table furnishes V, J and clone size, whereas the DNA furnished D and trimming. The sample table shows some 150,000 clones, and 85% to 95% are seen once. In total, the top ten clones hold about 1.9% of the sample.

What the time point label conveys for this sample: baseline before first vaccination. The vaccinee samples were drawn from two UK trials, COV001 and COV002, one of which was a single-blind randomized controlled phase 2/3 trial testing AZD1222 (ChAdOx1 nCoV-19) in healthy adults. Trial participant PBMC samples were collected at day 0 and day 28 after the second dose for TCRbeta chain sequencing. Details on this clone: Its cognate antigen has yet to be identified. It has no much larger one-base neighbor in the sample; base qualities were not kept.

The TCR comes from an adult in good health. Recombination joined TRBV27 with TRBJ2-7; the D region possibly corresponds to TRBD1 (6 bases align). The source was peripheral blood, collected on day 0 of AZD1222 vaccination. The DNA reads as follows: TGTGCCAGCAGTTTAGATTCAGGGACACACTACGAGCAGTACTTC. This yields the protein CASSLDSGTHYEQYF.